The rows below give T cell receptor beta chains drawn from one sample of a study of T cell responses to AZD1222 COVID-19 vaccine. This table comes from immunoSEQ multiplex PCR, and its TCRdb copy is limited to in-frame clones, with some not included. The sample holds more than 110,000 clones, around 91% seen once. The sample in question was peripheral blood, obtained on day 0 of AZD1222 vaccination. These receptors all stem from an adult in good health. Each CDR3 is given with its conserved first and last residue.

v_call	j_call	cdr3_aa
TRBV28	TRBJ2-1	CASSSLGERPHNEQFF
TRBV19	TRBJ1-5	CASRKTGGGQPQHF
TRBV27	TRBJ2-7	CASSFGALPSYEQYF
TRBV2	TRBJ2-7	CASSGTGGYEQYF
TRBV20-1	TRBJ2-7	CSAGQVYEQYF
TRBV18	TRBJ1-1	CASSPRTENTEAFF
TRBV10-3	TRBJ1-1	CATRTGGGTEAFF
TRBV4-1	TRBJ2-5	CASSHQTRGQETQYF
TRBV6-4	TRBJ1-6	CASSMGQGNSPLHF
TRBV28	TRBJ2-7	CASTSRTYEQYF
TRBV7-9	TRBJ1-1	CASSFMLRDRGMNTEAFF
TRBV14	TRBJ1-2	CASSPGTYGYTF
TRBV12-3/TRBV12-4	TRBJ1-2	CASIRGGRGYTF
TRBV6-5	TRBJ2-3	CASSSERTDTQYF
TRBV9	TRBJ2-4	CASSETGVTKNIQYF
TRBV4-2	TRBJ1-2	CASSQIRQGDGYTF
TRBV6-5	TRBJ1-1	CASSYSWAKELTFF
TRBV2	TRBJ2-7	CASIRDRTLEQYF
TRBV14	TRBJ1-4	CASSQDLGLAREKLFF
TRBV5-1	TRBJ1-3	CASSYGGGSSGNTIYF
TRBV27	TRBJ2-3	CASSLGRETDTQYF
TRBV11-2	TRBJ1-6	CASRRPGGGGSPLHF
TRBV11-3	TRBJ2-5	CASSLGRSGETQYF
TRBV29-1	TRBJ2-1	CSVNIGGPYNEQFF
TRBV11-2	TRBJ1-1	CASSTNRGRGTEAFF
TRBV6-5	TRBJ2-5	CASSSSQGGETQYF
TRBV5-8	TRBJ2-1	CASSGGHYNEQFF
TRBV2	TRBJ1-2	CASRTGGAIYGYTF
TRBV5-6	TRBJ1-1	CASGLRQGRTEAFF
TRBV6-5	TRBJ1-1	CASSTDFGNTEAFF
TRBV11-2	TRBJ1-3	CASSLGARRNTIYF
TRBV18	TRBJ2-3	CASSPGGIGSTDTQYF
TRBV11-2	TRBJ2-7	CASSRDRYYEQYF
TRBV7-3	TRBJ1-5	CASSLGPYQPQHF
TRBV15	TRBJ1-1	CATSRRGDTEAFF
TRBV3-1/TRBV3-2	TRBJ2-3	CASSQRARAPDTQYF
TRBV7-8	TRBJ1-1	CASRPPMENTEAFF
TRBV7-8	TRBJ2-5	CASSLLAGLGETQYF
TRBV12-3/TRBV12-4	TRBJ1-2	CASTPGGYGYTF
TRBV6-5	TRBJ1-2	CASGTGGSNYGYTF
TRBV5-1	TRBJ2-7	CASSWGQPPYEQYF
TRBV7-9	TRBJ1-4	CASSSGQGRNEKLFF
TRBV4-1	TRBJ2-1	CASSLGTSGGSSSYNEQFF
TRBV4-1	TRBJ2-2	CASSQVYGTTGELFF
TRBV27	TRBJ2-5	CASSSQETQYF
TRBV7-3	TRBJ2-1	CASSLLAGGYNEQFF
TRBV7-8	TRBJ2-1	CASSLGDLNGRADEQFF
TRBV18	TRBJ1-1	CASSPPGGAQTEAFF
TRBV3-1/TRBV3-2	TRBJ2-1	CASSQSGRGSYNEQFF